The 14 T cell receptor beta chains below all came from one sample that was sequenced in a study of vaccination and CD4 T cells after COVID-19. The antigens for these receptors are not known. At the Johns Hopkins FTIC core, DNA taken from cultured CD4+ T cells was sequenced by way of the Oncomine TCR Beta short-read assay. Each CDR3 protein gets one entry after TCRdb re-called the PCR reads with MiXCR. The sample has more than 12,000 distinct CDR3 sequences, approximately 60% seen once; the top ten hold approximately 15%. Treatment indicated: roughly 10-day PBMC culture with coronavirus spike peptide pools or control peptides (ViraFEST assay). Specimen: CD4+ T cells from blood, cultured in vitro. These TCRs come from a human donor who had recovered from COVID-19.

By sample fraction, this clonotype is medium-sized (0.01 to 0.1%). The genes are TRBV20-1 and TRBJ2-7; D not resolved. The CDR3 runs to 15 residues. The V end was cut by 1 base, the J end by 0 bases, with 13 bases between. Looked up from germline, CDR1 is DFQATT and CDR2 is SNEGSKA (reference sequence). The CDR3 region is CSARVASPSSYEQYF. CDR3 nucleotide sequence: TGCAGTGCTAGAGTAGCCTCCCCGAGCTCCTACGAGCAGTACTTC.

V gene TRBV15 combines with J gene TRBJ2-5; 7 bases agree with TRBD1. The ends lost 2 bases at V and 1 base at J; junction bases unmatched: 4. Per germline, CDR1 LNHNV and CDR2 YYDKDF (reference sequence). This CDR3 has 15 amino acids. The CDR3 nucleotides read TGTGCCACCAGCAGAAAAACAGGGGCCCAAGAGACCCAGTACTTC. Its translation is CATSRKTGAQETQYF. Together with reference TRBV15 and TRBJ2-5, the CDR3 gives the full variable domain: DAMVIQNPRYQVTQFGKPVTLSCSQTLNHNVMYWYQQKSSQAPKLLFHYYDKDFNNEADTPDNFQSRRPNTSFCFLDIRSPGLGDTAMYLCATSRKTGAQETQYFGPGTRLLVL.

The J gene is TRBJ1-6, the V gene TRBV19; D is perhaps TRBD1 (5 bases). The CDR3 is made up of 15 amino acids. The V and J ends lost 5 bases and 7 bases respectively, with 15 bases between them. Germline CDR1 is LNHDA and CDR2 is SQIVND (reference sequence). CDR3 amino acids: CASSGWDGTNSPLHF. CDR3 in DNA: TGTGCCAGTAGTGGATGGGACGGGACGAATTCACCCCTCCACTTT.

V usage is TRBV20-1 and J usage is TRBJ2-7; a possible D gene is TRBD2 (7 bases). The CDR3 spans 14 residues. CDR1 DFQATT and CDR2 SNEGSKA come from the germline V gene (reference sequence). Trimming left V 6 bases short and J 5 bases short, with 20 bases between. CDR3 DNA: TGCAGTGCAAAACTTCGGGGGGCGCGAAACGAGCAGTACTTC. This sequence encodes CSAKLRGARNEQYF.

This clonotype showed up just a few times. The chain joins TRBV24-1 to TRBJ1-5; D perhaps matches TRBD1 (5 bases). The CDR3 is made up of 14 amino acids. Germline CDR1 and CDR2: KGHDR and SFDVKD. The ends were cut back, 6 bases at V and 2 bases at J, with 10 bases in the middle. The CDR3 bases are TGTGCCACCAGTCCAGGGTCGGGCAATCAGCCCCAGCATTTT. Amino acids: CATSPGSGNQPQHF.

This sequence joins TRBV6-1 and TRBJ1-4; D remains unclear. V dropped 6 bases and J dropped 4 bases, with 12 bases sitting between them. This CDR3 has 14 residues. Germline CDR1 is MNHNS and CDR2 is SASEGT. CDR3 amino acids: CASRAQLDNEKLFF. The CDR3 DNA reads TGTGCCAGCAGGGCCCAGTTGGATAATGAAAAACTGTTTTTT.

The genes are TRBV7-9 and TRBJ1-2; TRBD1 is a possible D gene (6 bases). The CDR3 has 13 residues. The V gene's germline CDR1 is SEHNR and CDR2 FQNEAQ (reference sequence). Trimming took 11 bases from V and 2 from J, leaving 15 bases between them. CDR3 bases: TGTGCCGGTACAGGGACAACAAACTATGGCTACACCTTC. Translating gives CAGTGTTNYGYTF.

The DNA for the CDR3 is TGTGCCTGGAGTGGTAAAGGCTATGGCTACACCTTC. Amino acids: CAWSGKGYGYTF. The chain is built from TRBV30 and TRBJ1-2; D call uncertain. Trimming cost V 1 base and J 4 bases, with 7 bases left between them. Germline assignment: CDR1 GTSNPN and CDR2 SVGIG (reference sequence). This CDR3 comprises 12 residues. Using reference TRBV30 and TRBJ1-2 for the parts outside the CDR3, the full variable domain is SQTIHQWPATLVQPVGSPLSLECTVEGTSNPNLYWYRQAAGRGLQLLFYSVGIGQISSEVPQNLSASRPQDRQFILSSKKLLLSDSGFYLCAWSGKGYGYTFGSGTRLTVV.

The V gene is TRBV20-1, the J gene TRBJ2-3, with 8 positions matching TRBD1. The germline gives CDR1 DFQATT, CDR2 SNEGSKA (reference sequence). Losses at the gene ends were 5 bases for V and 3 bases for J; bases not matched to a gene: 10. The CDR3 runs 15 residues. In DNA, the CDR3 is TGCAGTGCTCCCCGACAGGGGTTTTCGACAGATACGCAGTATTTT. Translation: CSAPRQGFSTDTQYF.

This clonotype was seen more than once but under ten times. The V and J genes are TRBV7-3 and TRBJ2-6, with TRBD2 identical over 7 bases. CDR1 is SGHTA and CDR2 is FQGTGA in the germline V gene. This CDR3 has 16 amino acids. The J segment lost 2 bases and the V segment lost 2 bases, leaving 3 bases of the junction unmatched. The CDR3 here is CASSLSAGAGANVLTF. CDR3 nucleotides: TGTGCCAGCAGCTTATCGGCGGGAGCTGGGGCCAACGTCCTGACTTTC.

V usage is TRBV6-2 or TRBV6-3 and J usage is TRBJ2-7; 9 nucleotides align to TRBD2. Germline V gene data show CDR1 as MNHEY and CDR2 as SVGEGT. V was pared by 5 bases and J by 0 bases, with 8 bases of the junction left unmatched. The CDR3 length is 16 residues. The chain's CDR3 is CASSTLPSGASYEQYF. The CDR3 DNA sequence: TGTGCCAGCAGTACCCTTCCTAGCGGGGCCTCCTACGAGCAGTACTTC.

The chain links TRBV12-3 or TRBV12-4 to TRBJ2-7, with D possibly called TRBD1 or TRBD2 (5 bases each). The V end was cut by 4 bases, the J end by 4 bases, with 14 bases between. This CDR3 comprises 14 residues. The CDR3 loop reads CASSSVGTVYEQYF. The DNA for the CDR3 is TGTGCCAGCAGTTCCGTCGGGACGGTGTACGAGCAGTACTTC.

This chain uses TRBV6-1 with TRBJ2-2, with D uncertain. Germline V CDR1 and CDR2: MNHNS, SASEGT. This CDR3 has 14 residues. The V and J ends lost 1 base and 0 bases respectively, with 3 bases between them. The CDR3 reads CASSEGPNTGELFF. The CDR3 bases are TGTGCCAGCAGTGAAGGACCGAACACCGGGGAGCTGTTTTTT.

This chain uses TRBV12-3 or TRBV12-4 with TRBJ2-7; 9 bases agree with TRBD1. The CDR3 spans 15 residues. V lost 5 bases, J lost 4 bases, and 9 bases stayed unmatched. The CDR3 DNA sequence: TGTGCCAGCAGTGTGTTAAACAGGGGGCAGTACGAGCAGTACTTC. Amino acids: CASSVLNRGQYEQYF.